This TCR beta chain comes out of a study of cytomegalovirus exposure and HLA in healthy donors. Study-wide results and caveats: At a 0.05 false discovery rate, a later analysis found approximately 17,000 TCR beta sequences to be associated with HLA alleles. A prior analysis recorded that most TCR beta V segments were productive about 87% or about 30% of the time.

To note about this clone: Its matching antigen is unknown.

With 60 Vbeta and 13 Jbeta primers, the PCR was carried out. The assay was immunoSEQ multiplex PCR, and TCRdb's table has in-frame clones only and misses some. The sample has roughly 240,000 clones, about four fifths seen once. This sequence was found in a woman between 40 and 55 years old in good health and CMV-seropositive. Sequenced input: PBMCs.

For the CDR3, the DNA is TGTGCCAGCAGTTACTCCGAGGGTTTTCATTCACCCCTCCACTTT. It encodes CASSYSEGFHSPLHF. The J gene is TRBJ1-6, the V gene TRBV6-6; D is unresolved. Trimming removed 0 bases from V and 8 bases from J, with 11 bases in between. The CDR3 is made up of 15 amino acids. The germline V gene encodes CDR1 MNHNY and CDR2 SVGAGI (reference sequence).